The clone carrying this T cell receptor beta chain was detected a few times. What it recognizes is unknown. At one of its ends the junction is not consistent with the germline gene, which may arise from a read error. Germline CDR1 PRHDT, CDR2 FYEKMQ (reference sequence). The CDR3 is made up of 10 amino acids. The data stem from a study of neoadjuvant anti-PD-1 for oral cavity cancer. The study, taken as a whole, reports: Treg/Th17 ratio rose with pretreatment blood and fell with post-treatment tumor TCRbeta clonality.

Method: immunoSEQ multiplex PCR; TCRdb's copy keeps in-frame clones and lacks some. The sample includes more than 10,000 clones, about 60% of them seen just once. V gene TRBV13 combines with J gene TRBJ1-5; D gene uncertain. The material was PBMCs, obtained before nivolumab (anti-PD-1) treatment. The sequence derives from a person aged 40 to 85 with oral cavity squamous cell carcinoma. CDR3 in amino acids: CASGERVLNF. DNA of the CDR3: TGTGCCAGCGGGGAAAGGGTCCTCAATTTT.